The present T cell receptor (beta chain) was sequenced within a study of cytomegalovirus exposure and HLA in healthy donors. PCR involved 60 Vbeta and 13 Jbeta primers. Assay used: immunoSEQ multiplex PCR; TCRdb lists only in-frame clones, some missing. The data show 110,000 to 150,000 clones, about four fifths seen once. Study-wide findings and caveats: From TCR beta sequences, most subjects' HLA-A and HLA-B alleles were reportedly predicted accurately. There were reportedly fewer N-insertions in an Asian-associated ancestry cluster than the roughly 670-donor mean, in a later analysis.

As to this clone: The antigen remains unidentified.

The CDR3 is 16 residues long. Germline lookup yields CDR1 WSHSY and CDR2 SAAADI. Trimming shortened V by 0 bases and J by 4 bases, and 13 bases separated the two germline ends. This TCR came from a man aged 25-45 years in good health and CMV-seronegative. The sequenced sample was PBMCs. This chain connects TRBV10-2 to TRBJ1-5; no definite D call. CDR3 amino acids: CASSESLGGMNQPQHF. Written as DNA, the CDR3 is TGCGCCAGCAGTGAGTCGCTGGGAGGGATGAATCAGCCCCAGCATTTT.